Below, 13 T cell receptor beta chains from the same sample are listed, as sequenced in a study of blood T cell repertoires in COVID-19. The table came from immunoSEQ multiplex PCR; TCRdb's copy has only in-frame clones and leaves some out. The sample records about 59,000 clones, roughly 90% being singletons. The sample comprised peripheral blood. These receptors all come from an elderly man with acute or convalescent COVID-19.

This chain uses TRBV7-2 with TRBJ1-4, with 8 bases fitting TRBD1. Germline loops: CDR1 SGHTA, CDR2 FQGNSA. Germline trimming cut 5 bases from V and 5 bases from J; bases unmatched to any gene: 7. The CDR3 runs 15 residues. Written as DNA, the CDR3 is TGTGCCAGCAGCCCAACAACAGGGGGGAATGAAAAACTGTTTTTT. This translates into CASSPTTGGNEKLFF.

The rearrangement links TRBV7-9 to TRBJ1-5, with TRBD1 as a possible D gene (6 bases). The length of the CDR3 is 15 residues. The germline CDR1 and CDR2 sequences are SEHNR and FQNEAQ (reference sequence). The V and J ends lost 5 bases and 4 bases respectively, with 15 bases between them. The CDR3 loop reads CASSASGTLNQPQHF. The CDR3 nucleotides read TGTGCCAGCAGCGCGTCCGGGACACTAAATCAGCCCCAGCATTTT. The variable domain in full, with the rest retrieved from reference TRBV7-9 and TRBJ1-5, is DTGVSQNPRHKITKRGQNVTFRCDPISEHNRLYWYRQTLGQGPEFLTYFQNEAQLEKSRLLSDRFSAERPKGSFSTLEIQRTEQGDSAMYLCASSASGTLNQPQHFGDGTRLSIL.

The chain links TRBV9 to TRBJ2-7; 7 bases are a match to TRBD2. The CDR3 runs 16 residues. Trimming at V came to 0 bases and at J to 3 bases, leaving 9 bases not matched to a gene. Germline V gene sequence: CDR1 SGDLS, CDR2 YYNGEE. The CDR3 protein is CASSVGSRGISYEQYF. The CDR3 DNA is TGTGCCAGCAGCGTAGGCTCGCGGGGGATCAGCTACGAGCAGTACTTC.

In DNA, the CDR3 is TGTGCCAGCAGCTCGCAGACAGGGGCAAAGGAGCAGTACTTC. It yields the protein CASSSQTGAKEQYF. The chain carries TRBV5-4 and TRBJ2-7; 8 nucleotides line up with TRBD1. V lost 3 bases, J lost 7 bases, and 9 bases stayed unmatched. From germline, CDR1 is SGHNT and CDR2 YYREEE (reference sequence). The CDR3 totals 14 residues.

The chain employs TRBV5-1 and TRBJ2-3; TRBD2 aligns across 10 bases. V lost 2 bases to trimming and J lost 0 bases; unmatched junction nucleotides: 9. The length of the CDR3 is 18 residues. The germline gives CDR1 SGHRS, CDR2 YFSETQ. CDR3 sequence: CASSFLASGGTSTDTQYF. The CDR3 nucleotides read TGCGCCAGCAGCTTCTTGGCTAGCGGGGGCACTAGCACAGATACGCAGTATTTT.

The J gene is TRBJ2-1, the V gene TRBV30; D is perhaps TRBD1 (5 bases). Trimming cost V 3 bases and J 12 bases, with 12 bases left between them. This CDR3 is 11 amino acids long. Germline assignment: CDR1 GTSNPN and CDR2 SVGIG (reference sequence). CDR3 sequence: CAWREGERQFF. In DNA form, the CDR3 reads TGTGCCTGGAGGGAAGGGGAAAGGCAGTTCTTC.

The chain joins TRBV7-2 to TRBJ1-2, with 8 bases fitting TRBD1. Germline loops: CDR1 SGHTA, CDR2 FQGNSA. The CDR3 loop spans 19 amino acids. Trimming at V came to 0 bases and at J to 3 bases, leaving 15 bases not matched to a gene. The CDR3 nucleotides read TGTGCCAGCAGCTTAGCGCTTGGAACAGGGGGGGGCCCGGACTATGGCTACACCTTC. It is translated as CASSLALGTGGGPDYGYTF.

The CDR3 coding sequence is TGTGCCAGCTTCCAGCAGGGAAGCTATGGCTACACCTTC. Translated: CASFQQGSYGYTF. The chain is built from TRBV6-5 and TRBJ1-2, with D perhaps matching TRBD1 (5 bases). V lost 8 bases to trimming and J lost 4 bases, with 14 bases between them. The V gene's germline CDR1 is MNHEY and CDR2 SVGAGI. This CDR3 is 13 amino acids long.

The chain couples TRBV21-1 to TRBJ2-7; the DNA was not compared with TRBD1, the D call given in the table. TRBV21-1 is a pseudogene. There are 15 residues in the CDR3. The CDR3 region is CASSKGGPEPYEQYF. The DNA for the CDR3 is TGTGCCAGCAGCAAAGGGGGGCCTGAACCCTACGAGCAGTACTTC.

V usage is TRBV4-1 and J usage is TRBJ2-1; 10 bases map to TRBD2. Germline values: CDR1 MGHRA, CDR2 YSYEKL. V gave up 2 bases and J gave up 2 bases; unmatched junction bases: 6. This CDR3 spans 17 amino acids. CDR3 in amino acids: CASSQPSGGAAYNEQFF. The CDR3 DNA is TGCGCCAGCAGCCAACCGAGCGGGGGGGCGGCCTACAATGAGCAGTTCTTC.

This chain links TRBV11-2 with TRBJ2-2; 10 nucleotides agree with TRBD1. Germline loops: CDR1 SGHAT, CDR2 FQNNGV. The junction had 7 bases not matched to a gene; V was cut back by 5 bases and J by 4 bases. This CDR3 is built from 16 residues. CDR3: CASSRDRGQGTGELFF. The CDR3 bases are TGTGCCAGCAGCCGAGACAGGGGGCAGGGCACCGGGGAGCTGTTTTTT.

The chain uses TRBV5-1 and TRBJ2-1; 13 bases are a match to TRBD2. Unmatched junction bases numbered 1, after V lost 7 bases and J lost 3 bases. Germline V gene lookup returns CDR1 SGHRS and CDR2 YFSETQ. The CDR3 is 14 amino acids. CDR3 amino acids: CASGTSGVYNEQFF. In nucleotides, the CDR3 is TGCGCCAGCGGGACTAGCGGGGTCTACAATGAGCAGTTCTTC.

The J gene is TRBJ2-1, the V gene TRBV10-3, with D tentatively TRBD1 (5 bases). V lost 8 bases, J lost 7 bases, and 18 bases lay in between. This CDR3 has 14 residues. CDR1 is ENHRY, CDR2 SYGVKD, per germline. CDR3 bases: TGTGCCATCGAACCAAAGGCTGGGGCGAATGAGCAGTTCTTC. Its translation: CAIEPKAGANEQFF.